This T cell receptor beta chain was observed in a study of tumor-infiltrating lymphocytes in primary liver carcinoma. The template, about 510 ng total RNA, yielded TCR beta cDNA made with a constant-region primer. Libraries covering TCR beta were generated through three nested multiplex PCR rounds (using a slightly modified ARM-PCR). TCRdb redid the calling of the multiplex PCR reads with MiXCR, one entry per CDR3 protein. The sample yields 330,000 or so distinct CDR3 sequences, roughly 61% seen once. For blood RNA, unsorted whole blood served as the source, and germline DNA was extracted too. Sequenced material: peripheral blood. This receptor was obtained from a man aged 40-50 years with primary liver carcinoma and hepatitis B virus infection.

The CDR3 bases are TGTGCCAGCAGTTTAGCGGGGGGTCACCAGTACTTC. Its translation is CASSLAGGHQYF. This rearrangement joins TRBV12-3 or TRBV12-4 to TRBJ2-7; D possibly corresponds to TRBD2 (6 bases). V lost 0 bases and J lost 10, with 10 bases in between. The CDR3 runs 12 residues.